This T cell receptor (beta chain) was identified during a study of T cells after yellow fever vaccination. The germline gives CDR1 SGHDT, CDR2 YYEEEE. The CDR3 length is 15 residues. J was trimmed by 2 bases and V by 2 bases; bases with no gene match: 5. The table lists this clonotype with many counts. TCRdb reanalysed the 5' RACE reads using MiXCR and keeps one entry per CDR3 protein. This table holds hundreds of thousands of distinct CDR3 sequences, roughly 3.5% found once. The V gene is TRBV5-6, the J gene TRBJ2-7; 9 bases agree with TRBD1. The sequenced sample was PBMCs, obtained on the day of the yellow fever booster vaccination. This clonotype originated in a man in his late teens or twenties who received the YFV17D yellow fever vaccine. DNA of the CDR3: TGTGCCAGCAGCTTTAGACAGGGGGTAACCTACGAGCAGTACTTC. Protein sequence: CASSFRQGVTYEQYF.